These T cell receptor beta chains were read from a single sample in a study of blood T cell repertoires in COVID-19. Only in-frame clones appear in the TCRdb table, and some are missing; sequencing was by immunoSEQ multiplex PCR. This sample yields around 400,000 clones, of which roughly nine tenths are seen a single time; roughly 1.2% belongs to the top ten. Source material: peripheral blood. The receptors stem from a middle-aged man with acute or convalescent COVID-19. Both conserved end residues are part of each CDR3. A D gene is named only where the DNA matches it firmly. Size is stated for part of the rows, as once, few or many counts, or as a class when the clone is expanded.

v_gene: TRBV6-5; d_gene: TRBD1; abundance: .; j_gene: TRBJ2-1; CDR3nt: TGTGCCAGAAGGGGGCTAGCCTACAATGAGCAGTTCTTC; CDR3aa: CARRGLAYNEQFF
v_gene: TRBV7-3; d_gene: .; abundance: .; j_gene: TRBJ2-7; CDR3nt: TGTGCCAGCAGCTTAGGCGGGACCTCGGCCCACGAGCAGTACTTC; CDR3aa: CASSLGGTSAHEQYF
v_gene: TRBV5-4; d_gene: TRBD1; abundance: .; j_gene: TRBJ1-6; CDR3nt: TGTGCCAGCAGCTTGGAAGGGGGCGGTGTGGATTCACCCCTCCACTTT; CDR3aa: CASSLEGGGVDSPLHF
v_gene: TRBV4-1; d_gene: TRBD1; abundance: .; j_gene: TRBJ1-6; CDR3nt: TGCGCCAGCAGCCAAAGGGGGACAGTCAATTCACCCCTCCACTTT; CDR3aa: CASSQRGTVNSPLHF
v_gene: TRBV2; d_gene: TRBD1; abundance: .; j_gene: TRBJ2-7; CDR3nt: TGTGCCAGCAGTTTGCCGGGACAGCCATACGAGCAGTACTTC; CDR3aa: CASSLPGQPYEQYF
v_gene: TRBV7-8; d_gene: TRBD1; abundance: .; j_gene: TRBJ1-1; CDR3nt: TGTGCCAGCAGCGGCCGGGGGATACAGGGGTCAATGAACACTGAAGCTTTCTTT; CDR3aa: CASSGRGIQGSMNTEAFF
v_gene: TRBV30; d_gene: TRBD1; abundance: .; j_gene: TRBJ1-1; CDR3nt: TGTGCCTGGGTGGACAGGGGGGCTGAAGCTTTCTTT; CDR3aa: CAWVDRGAEAFF
v_gene: TRBV9; d_gene: TRBD2; abundance: .; j_gene: TRBJ2-5; CDR3nt: TGTGCCAGCAGCGCGACGGGACTAGCGGTGGAGACCCAGTACTTC; CDR3aa: CASSATGLAVETQYF
v_gene: TRBV11-2; d_gene: TRBD2; abundance: .; j_gene: TRBJ2-1; CDR3nt: TGTGCCAGCAGTCAACCTAGCGGGAGGTCGAACAATGAGCAGTTCTTC; CDR3aa: CASSQPSGRSNNEQFF
v_gene: TRBV2; d_gene: .; abundance: .; j_gene: TRBJ2-3; CDR3nt: TGTGCCAGCAGCCTCATAGCATCTACGCAGTATTTT; CDR3aa: CASSLIASTQYF
v_gene: TRBV10-3; d_gene: .; abundance: .; j_gene: TRBJ2-2; CDR3nt: TGTGCCATCAGTGACCTCGAGGGTGGGGAGCTGTTTTTT; CDR3aa: CAISDLEGGELFF
v_gene: TRBV28; d_gene: .; abundance: .; j_gene: TRBJ1-1; CDR3nt: TGTGCCAGCAGCCCCCCCGAGTTCCCGGGTGCTTTCTTT; CDR3aa: CASSPPEFPGAFF
v_gene: TRBV5-4; d_gene: .; abundance: .; j_gene: TRBJ1-2; CDR3nt: TGTGCCAGCAGCGACCCGGGGGACCCCGACGGCTACACCTTC; CDR3aa: CASSDPGDPDGYTF
v_gene: TRBV19; d_gene: .; abundance: .; j_gene: TRBJ1-2; CDR3nt: TGTGCCAGTAGGCAGGGGTATGGCTACACCTTC; CDR3aa: CASRQGYGYTF
v_gene: TRBV9; d_gene: TRBD2; abundance: .; j_gene: TRBJ2-3; CDR3nt: TGTGCCAGCAGCGGGATAGCGGGAGCCAGCACAGATACGCAGTATTTT; CDR3aa: CASSGIAGASTDTQYF
v_gene: TRBV18; d_gene: .; abundance: .; j_gene: TRBJ1-5; CDR3nt: TGTGCCAGCTCACCAGCGCAGGGAAGGCGGCCCCAGCATTTT; CDR3aa: CASSPAQGRRPQHF
v_gene: TRBV4-1; d_gene: TRBD2; abundance: .; j_gene: TRBJ2-7; CDR3nt: TGCGCCAGCAGCCAAGATGCGGCGGGGGGAGGCGAGCAGTACTTC; CDR3aa: CASSQDAAGGGEQYF
v_gene: TRBV6-5; d_gene: TRBD1; abundance: .; j_gene: TRBJ1-4; CDR3nt: TGTGCCAGCAGTTTACAGGGGATGAGTAATGAAAAACTGTTTTTT; CDR3aa: CASSLQGMSNEKLFF
v_gene: TRBV11-2; d_gene: TRBD1; abundance: .; j_gene: TRBJ1-3; CDR3nt: TGTGCCAGCAGCTCTATACAGGGGCCGACTGGAAACACCATATATTTT; CDR3aa: CASSSIQGPTGNTIYF
v_gene: TRBV30; d_gene: .; abundance: many; j_gene: TRBJ2-1; CDR3nt: TGTGCCTGGAGGTCACTAGAACCCCCCACCTACAATGAGCAGTTCTTC; CDR3aa: CAWRSLEPPTYNEQFF
v_gene: TRBV5-1; d_gene: .; abundance: .; j_gene: TRBJ2-1; CDR3nt: TGCGCCAGCAGCGTAACCAGGAACAGAGCCCATTACAATGAGCAGTTCTTC; CDR3aa: CASSVTRNRAHYNEQFF
v_gene: TRBV2; d_gene: TRBD1; abundance: .; j_gene: TRBJ2-7; CDR3nt: TGTGCCAGCATCTCGGACAGGGGAGACAACGAGCAGTACTTC; CDR3aa: CASISDRGDNEQYF
v_gene: TRBV27; d_gene: .; abundance: .; j_gene: TRBJ1-1; CDR3nt: TGTGCCAGCAGCCCACAGGGTAGGTCTGAAGCTTTCTTT; CDR3aa: CASSPQGRSEAFF
v_gene: TRBV30; d_gene: TRBD1; abundance: .; j_gene: TRBJ1-4; CDR3nt: TGTGCCTGGAAGGGGACAGGGGGAGAAAAACTGTTTTTT; CDR3aa: CAWKGTGGEKLFF
v_gene: TRBV6-2/TRBV6-3; d_gene: .; abundance: once; j_gene: TRBJ1-2; CDR3nt: TGTGCCAGCAGCGCCACTCTCGGGAGTCTCTATGGCTACACCTTC; CDR3aa: CASSATLGSLYGYTF
v_gene: TRBV5-6; d_gene: TRBD1; abundance: .; j_gene: TRBJ1-5; CDR3nt: TGTGCCAGCAGCATTTATAGACAGGGGTCTACCGACAAGAATCAGCCCCAGCATTTT; CDR3aa: CASSIYRQGSTDKNQPQHF
v_gene: TRBV9; d_gene: TRBD2; abundance: .; j_gene: TRBJ2-7; CDR3nt: TGTGCCAGCAGCGTCGGACTAGATTCCTACGAGCAGTACTTC; CDR3aa: CASSVGLDSYEQYF
v_gene: TRBV27; d_gene: .; abundance: .; j_gene: TRBJ1-1; CDR3nt: TGTGCCAGCAGTCTCACGACTTGGACAGTGGGCACTGAAGCTTTCTTT; CDR3aa: CASSLTTWTVGTEAFF
v_gene: TRBV18; d_gene: .; abundance: .; j_gene: TRBJ2-1; CDR3nt: TGTGCCAGCTCACTCGAAACCTATACTGAGGTAGGAGCCAATGAGCAGTTCTTC; CDR3aa: CASSLETYTEVGANEQFF
v_gene: TRBV5-1; d_gene: .; abundance: .; j_gene: TRBJ1-2; CDR3nt: TGCGCCAGCAGCTTGGATCGGGGGGCGAACTATGGCTACACCTTC; CDR3aa: CASSLDRGANYGYTF
v_gene: TRBV9; d_gene: TRBD1; abundance: once; j_gene: TRBJ2-3; CDR3nt: TGTGCCAGCAGCCCACACGGACAGGGGGCAGCAGATACGCAGTATTTT; CDR3aa: CASSPHGQGAADTQYF
v_gene: TRBV11-3; d_gene: TRBD2; abundance: .; j_gene: TRBJ2-1; CDR3nt: TGTGCCAGCAGCTTTACTTTAGCGGGAGGTGGTGAGCAGTTCTTC; CDR3aa: CASSFTLAGGGEQFF
v_gene: TRBV19; d_gene: .; abundance: .; j_gene: TRBJ2-2; CDR3nt: TGTGCCAGTAGTCCCAGGTCCACCGGGGAGCTGTTTTTT; CDR3aa: CASSPRSTGELFF
v_gene: TRBV3-1/TRBV3-2; d_gene: .; abundance: .; j_gene: TRBJ2-7; CDR3nt: TGTGCCAGCAGCCCACGGGATAGCCTATCCCCCCGCGAGCAGTACTTC; CDR3aa: CASSPRDSLSPREQYF
v_gene: TRBV6-5; d_gene: TRBD1; abundance: .; j_gene: TRBJ1-2; CDR3nt: TGTGCCAGCACCCAGAATGTAGGACAGGGCCGCGGCTACACCTTC; CDR3aa: CASTQNVGQGRGYTF
v_gene: TRBV9; d_gene: TRBD1; abundance: once; j_gene: TRBJ1-1; CDR3nt: TGTGCCAGCAGCGTAGGCCCACAGGGGATGAACACTGAAGCTTTCTTT; CDR3aa: CASSVGPQGMNTEAFF
v_gene: TRBV30; d_gene: .; abundance: .; j_gene: TRBJ1-2; CDR3nt: TGTGCCTGGAGGGAGGCGAGCTATGGCTACACCTTC; CDR3aa: CAWREASYGYTF
v_gene: TRBV11-2; d_gene: TRBD1; abundance: once; j_gene: TRBJ1-2; CDR3nt: TGTGCCAGCAGTCGACAGGGTACCTATGGCTACACCTTC; CDR3aa: CASSRQGTYGYTF
v_gene: TRBV2; d_gene: .; abundance: .; j_gene: TRBJ2-1; CDR3nt: TGTGCCAGCAGACAGGTTAGCTCCTACAATGAGCAGTTCTTC; CDR3aa: CASRQVSSYNEQFF
v_gene: TRBV28; d_gene: TRBD2; abundance: .; j_gene: TRBJ2-7; CDR3nt: TGTGCCAGCAGTTCTCAGGGGAGGGCCAGCGGGAGGGCCCAGCAGTACTTC; CDR3aa: CASSSQGRASGRAQQYF
v_gene: TRBV30; d_gene: .; abundance: once; j_gene: TRBJ2-7; CDR3nt: TGTGCCTGGAGTCAGTCCTCCTACGAGCAGTACTTC; CDR3aa: CAWSQSSYEQYF
v_gene: TRBV12-3/TRBV12-4; d_gene: TRBD1; abundance: .; j_gene: TRBJ1-5; CDR3nt: TGTGCCAGCGGGGGACAGGGAGGCCAGCCCCAGCATTTT; CDR3aa: CASGGQGGQPQHF
v_gene: TRBV7-9; d_gene: .; abundance: .; j_gene: TRBJ2-7; CDR3nt: TGTGCCAGCAACTCAGGTTCCTACGAGCAGTACTTC; CDR3aa: CASNSGSYEQYF
v_gene: TRBV11-2; d_gene: .; abundance: .; j_gene: TRBJ1-6; CDR3nt: TGTGCCAGCAGCCTCACGCAGGGGAGTTCACCCCTCCACTTT; CDR3aa: CASSLTQGSSPLHF
v_gene: TRBV7-9; d_gene: TRBD2; abundance: .; j_gene: TRBJ2-7; CDR3nt: TGTGCCAGCAGCGCACCGGGACTAGCGGGGGCCTACGAGCAGTACTTC; CDR3aa: CASSAPGLAGAYEQYF
v_gene: TRBV6-5; d_gene: .; abundance: .; j_gene: TRBJ1-2; CDR3nt: TGTGCCAGCAGTCCAGATCAGACAGTCGGCTACACCTTC; CDR3aa: CASSPDQTVGYTF
v_gene: TRBV5-4; d_gene: TRBD2; abundance: .; j_gene: TRBJ2-5; CDR3nt: TGTGCCAGCACCCAGGGACTAGCGGAAGAGACCCAGTACTTC; CDR3aa: CASTQGLAEETQYF
v_gene: TRBV27; d_gene: .; abundance: .; j_gene: TRBJ1-2; CDR3nt: TGTGCCAGCAGTTTATCACACAGGGCGAGGGGCTACACCTTC; CDR3aa: CASSLSHRARGYTF
v_gene: TRBV11-2; d_gene: .; abundance: .; j_gene: TRBJ1-1; CDR3nt: TGTGCCAGCAGCCAGGTACGGGGGAACACTGAAGCTTTCTTT; CDR3aa: CASSQVRGNTEAFF
v_gene: TRBV5-1; d_gene: TRBD2; abundance: .; j_gene: TRBJ2-1; CDR3nt: TGCGCCAGCAGCCCAAGCGGGGGATTCTACAATGAGCAGTTCTTC; CDR3aa: CASSPSGGFYNEQFF
v_gene: TRBV5-1; d_gene: .; abundance: .; j_gene: TRBJ2-1; CDR3nt: TGCGCCAGCAGCTTGAGGACAGCCTACAATGAGCAGTTCTTC; CDR3aa: CASSLRTAYNEQFF
v_gene: TRBV4-3; d_gene: .; abundance: .; j_gene: TRBJ1-6; CDR3nt: TGCGCCAGCAGCCAAGTAAACAGGGTGGGGAATTCACCCCTCCACTTT; CDR3aa: CASSQVNRVGNSPLHF
v_gene: TRBV9; d_gene: .; abundance: .; j_gene: TRBJ2-7; CDR3nt: TGTGCCAGCAGCTCAGGGGCTAGCGGCCTCTACGAGCAGTACTTC; CDR3aa: CASSSGASGLYEQYF
v_gene: TRBV30; d_gene: .; abundance: .; j_gene: TRBJ1-2; CDR3nt: TGTGCCTGGAGTGTCCGGGACACTAACTATGGCTACACCTTC; CDR3aa: CAWSVRDTNYGYTF